The T cell receptor (beta chain) under discussion was sequenced for a study of blood T cell repertoires in COVID-19. About the research overall: Spain, Italy and the United States supplied samples that represented acute and convalescent COVID-19. Sample material is recorded as cDNA or gDNA derived from T cells, B-cell-depleted T cells, or PBMCs.

In the authors' workflow: The assay estimated nucleated cells by amplifying reference gene primers. The table came from immunoSEQ multiplex PCR; TCRdb's copy has only in-frame clones and leaves some out. That table furnishes V, J and clone size, whereas the DNA furnished D and trimming. This table has about 100,000 clones, 91% appearing once. The V and J ends lost 1 base and 5 bases respectively, with 12 bases between them. The germline CDR1 and CDR2 sequences are SGHDN and FVKESK. The CDR3 is made up of 14 amino acids. The chain couples TRBV14 to TRBJ2-7; possibly TRBD1 for D (5 bases). The sequence was collected from a man younger than 35 with acute or convalescent COVID-19. The material sequenced was peripheral blood. The CDR3 nucleotides are TGTGCCAGCAGCCAAGCAGGGTCAAGACACGAGCAGTACTTC. This translates into CASSQAGSRHEQYF.